This is a list of T cell receptor beta chains from one sample in a study of graft-versus-host responses after intestinal transplantation. Assay used: immunoSEQ multiplex PCR; TCRdb lists only in-frame clones, some missing. Found here are 15,000 to 20,000 clones, around two fifths of them singletons; the top ten hold roughly 3.6%. Source: alloreactive CD8+ T cells from a mixed lymphocyte reaction culture, taken before intestinal transplant. Receptors originate from a human patient who received an intestinal transplant. The CDR3 runs from the conserved cysteine through the conserved F or W. Each record gives: CDR3 protein, CDR3 DNA, clone size, D gene, V gene, J gene. D genes are given only for firm matches. The size field is filled for only some rows; it gives once, few, many or a size class.

CASSSPNGTDTYEQYF	TGCGCCAGCAGCTCCCCGAACGGGACGGACACCTACGAGCAGTACTTC	few	.	TRBV5-1	TRBJ2-7
CASSGIREYF	TGTGCCAGCAGTGGGATTAGGGAGTACTTC	.	.	TRBV2	TRBJ2-7
CASSWDRGSYEQYF	TGTGCCAGCAGTTGGGACAGGGGGTCCTACGAGCAGTACTTC	.	TRBD1	TRBV6-1	TRBJ2-7
CASSLATGRVYF	TGTGCCAGCAGCTTGGCTACGGGTCGAGTTTACTTC	.	.	TRBV5-5	TRBJ2-4
CASSPRAPWLAGPLSTDTQYF	TGTGCCAGCTCACCAAGGGCCCCGTGGCTAGCGGGACCCCTAAGCACAGATACGCAGTATTTT	.	TRBD2	TRBV18	TRBJ2-3
CASSPSPSEEATDTQYF	TGTGCCAGCTCACCATCCCCTTCTGAGGAGGCAACAGATACGCAGTATTTT	.	.	TRBV18	TRBJ2-3
CASSPRYLRGSDYGYTF	TGTGCCAGCAGTCCCCGGTATCTCAGGGGGAGCGACTATGGCTACACCTTC	.	TRBD1	TRBV27	TRBJ1-2
CAARTLIRGTAISYEQYF	TGCGCCGCCCGCACGCTAATAAGAGGGACAGCAATCTCCTACGAGCAGTACTTC	few	TRBD1	TRBV10-2	TRBJ2-7
CASSDRSSYEQYF	TGTGCCAGCAGCGACAGGAGCTCCTACGAGCAGTACTTC	.	.	TRBV25-1	TRBJ2-7
CATSVGGAYGYTF	TGTGCCACCAGCGTCGGAGGGGCATATGGCTACACCTTC	.	.	TRBV15	TRBJ1-2
CASRRGDRYYEQYF	TGTGCCAGCAGACGCGGGGACAGATACTACGAGCAGTACTTC	.	.	TRBV6-5	TRBJ2-7
CASSQGDRGRTEAFF	TGCGCCAGCAGCCAAGGAGACAGGGGAAGGACTGAAGCTTTCTTT	.	TRBD1	TRBV4-1	TRBJ1-1
CASSPTLDGILNTEAFF	TGTGCCAGCAGTCCGACCCTGGACGGAATCCTAAACACTGAAGCTTTCTTT	.	.	TRBV27	TRBJ1-1
CSVEDFERSSYNEQFF	TGCAGCGTTGAAGATTTTGAGCGGAGCTCCTACAATGAGCAGTTCTTC	few	.	TRBV29-1	TRBJ2-1
CASSPVREVAFGYTF	TGTGCCAGCAGTCCCGTGAGGGAAGTAGCTTTTGGCTACACCTTC	few	.	TRBV27	TRBJ1-2
CASSVGRNEQFF	TGTGCCAGCAGCGTTGGGCGCAATGAGCAGTTCTTC	few	.	TRBV5-4	TRBJ2-1
CASSLIGFGIYGYTF	TGTGCCAGCAGCTTAATAGGGTTTGGGATCTATGGCTACACCTTC	.	.	TRBV7-2	TRBJ1-2
CASSSLNRGSEYEQFF	TGTGCCAGCAGCTCGCTGAACAGGGGGAGTGAGTACGAGCAGTTCTTC	.	TRBD1	TRBV13	TRBJ2-1
CASSYSVGTNLYEQYF	TGTGCCAGCAGTTACTCTGTCGGGACTAACCTATACGAGCAGTACTTC	.	TRBD2	TRBV6-7	TRBJ2-7
CASSRGMGRPWTNEKLFF	TGCGCCAGCAGCCGGGGGATGGGCAGGCCTTGGACTAATGAAAAACTGTTTTTT	few	.	TRBV5-1	TRBJ1-4
CASSVSGSTDTQYF	TGTGCCAGCAGCGTAAGCGGGAGCACAGATACGCAGTATTTT	few	.	TRBV9	TRBJ2-3
CASSSGWNYGYTF	TGTGCCAGCAGCTCTGGGTGGAACTATGGCTACACCTTC	few	.	TRBV7-9	TRBJ1-2
CASSLVVNEQYF	TGTGCCAGCAGCTTAGTAGTTAACGAGCAGTACTTC	.	.	TRBV7-9	TRBJ2-7
CASSQESSEVDYGYTF	TGCGCCAGCAGCCAAGAGAGTAGCGAGGTGGACTATGGCTACACCTTC	.	.	TRBV4-1	TRBJ1-2
CASSYDSGIRHEQFF	TGTGCCAGCAGTTACGATAGCGGGATTCGGCATGAGCAGTTCTTC	few	TRBD2	TRBV27	TRBJ2-1
CASSVGGGSLYEQYF	TGTGCCAGCAGCGTAGGTGGAGGGAGCTTATACGAGCAGTACTTC	.	.	TRBV9	TRBJ2-7
CRARPSPPRYF	TGCAGGGCTAGACCATCCCCCCCCCGGTACTTC	.	.	TRBV20-1	TRBJ2-7
CASSLISGGPREQYF	TGTGCCAGCAGTTTGATTTCGGGGGGCCCTAGGGAGCAGTACTTC	large	.	TRBV27	TRBJ2-7
CASTLDWPGEQYF	TGTGCCAGCACCCTGGACTGGCCGGGAGAGCAGTACTTC	few	.	TRBV27	TRBJ2-7
CASREDRDSYNEQFF	TGTGCCAGCAGAGAGGACAGGGACTCCTACAATGAGCAGTTCTTC	few	TRBD1	TRBV2	TRBJ2-1
CASSLAGAGQPQHF	TGTGCCAGCAGCTTAGCGGGGGCGGGACAGCCCCAGCATTTT	.	.	TRBV7-6	TRBJ1-5
CASSYEENQPQHF	TGTGCCAGCAGTTACGAGGAGAATCAGCCCCAGCATTTT	.	.	TRBV6-6	TRBJ1-5
CASSSAHSGGYTF	TGCGCCAGCAGCTCGGCTCATTCTGGAGGCTACACCTTC	.	.	TRBV10-2	TRBJ1-2
CASSPRRGIAYEQYF	TGTGCCAGCTCACCCCGACGGGGGATCGCCTACGAGCAGTACTTC	.	.	TRBV18	TRBJ2-7
CASSWTDTGELFF	TGTGCCAGCAGTTGGACAGACACCGGGGAGCTGTTTTTT	few	.	TRBV28	TRBJ2-2
CASKFDGSLWETQYF	TGTGCCAGCAAGTTTGACGGGAGTCTCTGGGAGACCCAGTACTTC	few	.	TRBV6-1	TRBJ2-5
CASSLAPGLLTEAFF	TGTGCCAGCAGCTTAGCCCCAGGGTTGCTCACTGAAGCTTTCTTT	.	.	TRBV7-2	TRBJ1-1
CASSFIPGNNEQFF	TGTGCCAGCAGTTTTATCCCAGGGAACAATGAGCAGTTCTTC	few	.	TRBV27	TRBJ2-1
CASSLTYRVYTDTQYF	TGTGCCAGCAGCCTCACCTACAGGGTATACACAGATACGCAGTATTTT	.	.	TRBV14	TRBJ2-3
CASSSPTYNTGELFF	TGTGCCAGCAGTTCTCCCACGTATAACACCGGGGAGCTGTTTTTT	few	.	TRBV27	TRBJ2-2
CASRGTGDKGDPSYEQYF	TGTGCCAGCAGAGGGACCGGGGATAAGGGGGACCCCTCCTACGAGCAGTACTTC	.	.	TRBV7-8	TRBJ2-7
CASSASGANPLGYTF	TGTGCCAGCAGCGCATCCGGGGCCAATCCCCTTGGCTACACCTTC	.	.	TRBV9	TRBJ1-2
CASKGGNTEAFF	TGTGCCAGCAAAGGGGGGAACACTGAAGCTTTCTTT	few	.	TRBV13	TRBJ1-1
CASSQDLRRGQYF	TGCGCCAGCAGCCAAGATCTTCGCAGAGGGCAGTACTTC	.	.	TRBV4-1	TRBJ2-7
CASGLVLQLPPYNEQFF	TGTGCTAGTGGTTTGGTACTTCAACTGCCACCCTACAATGAGCAGTTCTTC	few	.	TRBV12-5	TRBJ2-1
CASSVGLAGGTLPYEQYF	TGTGCCAGCAGCGTAGGACTAGCGGGAGGAACCCTTCCTTACGAGCAGTACTTC	few	TRBD2	TRBV7-9	TRBJ2-7
CASSKGQVWTGDTRFNRFF	TGTGCCAGCAGCAAAGGTCAGGTGTGGACAGGGGATACGAGGTTCAATCGGTTCTTC	.	.	TRBV21-1	TRBJ2-1
CASSPLWINEQFF	TGTGCCAGCTCACCACTCTGGATCAATGAGCAGTTCTTC	.	.	TRBV18	TRBJ2-1